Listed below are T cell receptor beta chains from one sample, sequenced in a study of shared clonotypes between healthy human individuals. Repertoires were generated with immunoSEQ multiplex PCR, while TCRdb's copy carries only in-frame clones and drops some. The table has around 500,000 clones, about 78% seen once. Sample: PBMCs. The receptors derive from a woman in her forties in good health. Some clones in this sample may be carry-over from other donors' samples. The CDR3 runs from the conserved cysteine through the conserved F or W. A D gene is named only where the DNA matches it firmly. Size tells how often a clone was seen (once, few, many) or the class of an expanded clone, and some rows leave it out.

CDR3 DNA: TGTGCCAGCAGCTTAGGGGATACCAATCAGCCCCAGCATTTT
CDR3 protein: CASSLGDTNQPQHF
clone size: many
CDR3 length: 14
J gene: TRBJ1-5
V gene: TRBV7-9
D gene: .

CDR3 DNA: TGCGCCAGCAGCCTTTTAGCGGGAGACCACAATGAGCAGTTCTTC
CDR3 protein: CASSLLAGDHNEQFF
clone size: many
CDR3 length: 15
J gene: TRBJ2-1
V gene: TRBV5-1
D gene: TRBD2

CDR3 DNA: TGTGCCAGCAGCTTTGGACACGAGCAGTACTTC
CDR3 protein: CASSFGHEQYF
clone size: .
CDR3 length: 11
J gene: TRBJ2-7
V gene: TRBV7-8
D gene: .

CDR3 DNA: TGTGCCAGCAGCAGATCAGGGGGTGTTTACAATGAGCAGTTCTTC
CDR3 protein: CASSRSGGVYNEQFF
clone size: many
CDR3 length: 15
J gene: TRBJ2-1
V gene: TRBV11-3
D gene: TRBD1

CDR3 DNA: TGTGCCAGCAGCTTAAGCCCAAGCACAGATACGCAGTATTTT
CDR3 protein: CASSLSPSTDTQYF
clone size: once
CDR3 length: 14
J gene: TRBJ2-3
V gene: TRBV7-3
D gene: .

CDR3 DNA: TGTGCACAACGGGACAGGGGATACAATGAGCAGTTCTTC
CDR3 protein: CAQRDRGYNEQFF
clone size: .
CDR3 length: 13
J gene: TRBJ2-1
V gene: TRBV30
D gene: TRBD1

CDR3 DNA: TGTGCCAGCAGCTTAGGGACGTCAGATACGCAGTATTTT
CDR3 protein: CASSLGTSDTQYF
clone size: .
CDR3 length: 13
J gene: TRBJ2-3
V gene: TRBV7-2
D gene: .

CDR3 DNA: TGTGCCAGCAGTTATCCTGACAAAGAAGAGACCCAGTACTTC
CDR3 protein: CASSYPDKEETQYF
clone size: .
CDR3 length: 14
J gene: TRBJ2-5
V gene: TRBV6-5
D gene: .

CDR3 DNA: TGTGCCTGGAGTTATTTACGGACAGGGTCTAATGAGCAGTTCTTC
CDR3 protein: CAWSYLRTGSNEQFF
clone size: once
CDR3 length: 15
J gene: TRBJ2-1
V gene: TRBV30
D gene: TRBD1

CDR3 DNA: TGTGCCAGCAGTCCTCTAGCGGGAGGGCCCTACGAGCAGTACTTC
CDR3 protein: CASSPLAGGPYEQYF
clone size: .
CDR3 length: 15
J gene: TRBJ2-7
V gene: TRBV2
D gene: TRBD2

CDR3 DNA: TGTGCCAGCAGTTTTACTGAAGCTTTCTTT
CDR3 protein: CASSFTEAFF
clone size: .
CDR3 length: 10
J gene: TRBJ1-1
V gene: TRBV28
D gene: .

CDR3 DNA: TGTGCCACCCCTGGGTCGGGTTACTTC
CDR3 protein: CATPGSGYF
clone size: .
CDR3 length: 9
J gene: TRBJ2-7
V gene: TRBV6-5
D gene: .

CDR3 DNA: TGTGCCAGCAGCTTAGGACTAGCGAACACAGATACGCAGTATTTT
CDR3 protein: CASSLGLANTDTQYF
clone size: .
CDR3 length: 15
J gene: TRBJ2-3
V gene: TRBV11-2
D gene: TRBD2

CDR3 DNA: TGTGCCAGCAACCCCTCCCGGGGAGAAGCTTTCTTT
CDR3 protein: CASNPSRGEAFF
clone size: .
CDR3 length: 12
J gene: TRBJ1-1
V gene: TRBV6-6
D gene: .

CDR3 DNA: TGTGCCAGCAGACTCCCCCGGGTAGGCGGGGAGCTGTTTTTT
CDR3 protein: CASRLPRVGGELFF
clone size: .
CDR3 length: 14
J gene: TRBJ2-2
V gene: TRBV28
D gene: .

CDR3 DNA: TGTGCCAGCAGCTCCCCGTTTGGAAGTCTGTACTTC
CDR3 protein: CASSSPFGSLYF
clone size: .
CDR3 length: 12
J gene: TRBJ2-7
V gene: TRBV11-3
D gene: .

CDR3 DNA: TGCAGTGCATTAGACAGTTATGGCTACACCTTC
CDR3 protein: CSALDSYGYTF
clone size: once
CDR3 length: 11
J gene: TRBJ1-2
V gene: TRBV20-1
D gene: .

CDR3 DNA: TGTGCCAGCAGGTCAGGGGGCAGGAATGAGCAGTTCTTC
CDR3 protein: CASRSGGRNEQFF
clone size: .
CDR3 length: 13
J gene: TRBJ2-1
V gene: TRBV21-1
D gene: .

CDR3 DNA: TGCAGCGTTGAAGCAGGAAGGAATCGGGGGGAGCTGTTTTTT
CDR3 protein: CSVEAGRNRGELFF
clone size: .
CDR3 length: 14
J gene: TRBJ2-2
V gene: TRBV29-1
D gene: .

CDR3 DNA: TGTGCCAGCAGCTTGATCCGCGCGGGAGCGGGCACCGGGGAGCTGTTTTTT
CDR3 protein: CASSLIRAGAGTGELFF
clone size: few
CDR3 length: 17
J gene: TRBJ2-2
V gene: TRBV5-4
D gene: TRBD2

CDR3 DNA: TGTGCCAGCAGTGACTCGAAGGCCGGGACTAGCGTATACTCCGGGGAGCTGTTTTTT
CDR3 protein: CASSDSKAGTSVYSGELFF
clone size: .
CDR3 length: 19
J gene: TRBJ2-2
V gene: TRBV6-4
D gene: TRBD2

CDR3 DNA: TGTGCCAGCAGACGGGCTGGTGCGGGAAGCTCCTACGAGCAGTACTTC
CDR3 protein: CASRRAGAGSSYEQYF
clone size: .
CDR3 length: 16
J gene: TRBJ2-7
V gene: TRBV11-2
D gene: .

CDR3 DNA: TGTGCCAGCAGCTCAGGGGGAGGAGGATCCAACAATGAGCAGTTCTTC
CDR3 protein: CASSSGGGGSNNEQFF
clone size: .
CDR3 length: 16
J gene: TRBJ2-1
V gene: TRBV5-4
D gene: .

CDR3 DNA: TGTGCCAGAAGGACAGGGCCGAGGGAGCCCCAGCATTTT
CDR3 protein: CARRTGPREPQHF
clone size: .
CDR3 length: 13
J gene: TRBJ1-5
V gene: TRBV6-1
D gene: TRBD1

CDR3 DNA: TGTGCCAGCAGCCAAGACGCACTATTTGGATGGTCAGGGTCTGGAAACACCATATATTTT
CDR3 protein: CASSQDALFGWSGSGNTIYF
clone size: .
CDR3 length: 20
J gene: TRBJ1-3
V gene: TRBV14
D gene: .

CDR3 DNA: TGTGCCAGCAGCGTGGGAGGGGATTGGGGCACTGAAGCTTTCTTT
CDR3 protein: CASSVGGDWGTEAFF
clone size: .
CDR3 length: 15
J gene: TRBJ1-1
V gene: TRBV9
D gene: .

CDR3 DNA: TGCGCCAGCAGCCAAGATCCTAGGGAGGGAGGAAACACCATATATTTT
CDR3 protein: CASSQDPREGGNTIYF
clone size: once
CDR3 length: 16
J gene: TRBJ1-3
V gene: TRBV4-3
D gene: .

CDR3 DNA: TGTGCCAGCAGCTTTGGTCCGATCACTGAAGCTTTCTTT
CDR3 protein: CASSFGPITEAFF
clone size: .
CDR3 length: 13
J gene: TRBJ1-1
V gene: TRBV11-2
D gene: .

CDR3 DNA: TGCGCCAGCAGACCAGCGGAGGGGACAGATACGCAGTATTTT
CDR3 protein: CASRPAEGTDTQYF
clone size: .
CDR3 length: 14
J gene: TRBJ2-3
V gene: TRBV5-1
D gene: .

CDR3 DNA: TGCGCCAGCAGCTTGGAGCCGTGGACAGGGGAGTCCGGGGAGCTGTTTTTT
CDR3 protein: CASSLEPWTGESGELFF
clone size: once
CDR3 length: 17
J gene: TRBJ2-2
V gene: TRBV5-1
D gene: TRBD1

CDR3 DNA: TGTGCCAATAGTATAGTCGGCAGGGGGCACGGTCAGCCCCAGCATTTT
CDR3 protein: CANSIVGRGHGQPQHF
clone size: .
CDR3 length: 16
J gene: TRBJ1-5
V gene: TRBV19
D gene: TRBD1

CDR3 DNA: TGTGCCAGCAGCTCTCAGACTAGCGGCCGCAGCTCCTACAATGAGCAGTTCTTC
CDR3 protein: CASSSQTSGRSSYNEQFF
clone size: .
CDR3 length: 18
J gene: TRBJ2-1
V gene: TRBV7-9
D gene: TRBD2

CDR3 DNA: TGCGCCAGCAGCCCGTCGACAGCGAACACCGGGGAGCTGTTTTTT
CDR3 protein: CASSPSTANTGELFF
clone size: .
CDR3 length: 15
J gene: TRBJ2-2
V gene: TRBV5-1
D gene: .

CDR3 DNA: TGTGCCAGTAGTATAGGTCTAGCGAACTACAATGAGCAGTTCTTC
CDR3 protein: CASSIGLANYNEQFF
clone size: many
CDR3 length: 15
J gene: TRBJ2-1
V gene: TRBV19
D gene: .

CDR3 DNA: TGTGCCAGCAGCCTTACATTCGACAGGGTGGGGGATGATGAAAAACTGTTTTTT
CDR3 protein: CASSLTFDRVGDDEKLFF
clone size: .
CDR3 length: 18
J gene: TRBJ1-4
V gene: TRBV7-2
D gene: TRBD1